The rows below give T cell receptor beta chains drawn from one sample of a study of somatic mutations in cytotoxic T cells in rheumatoid arthritis. TCRdb's table, derived via immunoSEQ multiplex PCR, lists solely in-frame clones and lacks some. This table has around 23,000 clones, 70% to 85% appearing once. The sample taken for sequencing was CD8+ T cells sorted from blood. The receptors here all came from a woman aged 18-35 years in good health. Both conserved end residues are part of each CDR3. D genes are given only for firm matches. Some rows have no size entry. The others give once, few or many, or a class for an expanded clone.

J gene	V gene	clone size	D gene	CDR3 protein	CDR3 DNA
TRBJ1-1	TRBV27	.	.	CASSWGVYTEAFF	TGTGCCAGCAGTTGGGGAGTTTACACTGAAGCTTTCTTT
TRBJ1-1	TRBV6-5	.	.	CASSYSSVDTEAFF	TGTGCCAGCAGTTACTCGTCGGTGGACACTGAAGCTTTCTTT
TRBJ1-1	TRBV28	.	.	CASSFRARGTEAFF	TGTGCCAGCAGTTTCCGAGCCAGGGGCACTGAAGCTTTCTTT
TRBJ2-1	TRBV27	.	.	CASSLTGSSYNEQFF	TGTGCCAGCAGTTTAACAGGATCGTCCTACAATGAGCAGTTCTTC
TRBJ1-6	TRBV19	.	.	CASTRGAYNSPLHF	TGTGCCAGTACAAGGGGGGCCTATAATTCACCCCTCCACTTT
TRBJ1-5	TRBV6-6	.	TRBD1	CASTGPGGQPQHF	TGTGCCAGCACAGGTCCAGGGGGTCAGCCCCAGCATTTT
TRBJ2-1	TRBV4-1	.	TRBD2	CASSPGLVGDNEQFF	TGCGCCAGCAGCCCCGGACTAGTCGGCGACAATGAGCAGTTCTTC
TRBJ1-1	TRBV28	.	TRBD1	CASSKETGWNTEAFF	TGTGCCAGCAGTAAAGAGACAGGGTGGAACACTGAAGCTTTCTTT
TRBJ2-7	TRBV27	.	.	CASSLSGGSAYEQYF	TGTGCCAGCAGTTTAAGTGGAGGGTCGGCCTACGAGCAGTACTTC
TRBJ2-1	TRBV30	.	TRBD2	CAWSFGGAWEQFF	TGTGCCTGGAGTTTCGGGGGGGCATGGGAGCAGTTCTTC
TRBJ2-2	TRBV18	.	TRBD1	CASSPLSRTGNTGELFF	TGTGCCAGCTCACCTCTGTCAAGGACAGGGAATACCGGGGAGCTGTTTTTT
TRBJ2-7	TRBV28	.	.	CASRPIGNYEQYF	TGTGCCAGCAGGCCCATAGGCAATTACGAGCAGTACTTC
TRBJ2-7	TRBV7-9	.	.	CASSHRDFTYEQYF	TGTGCCAGCAGCCACCGGGACTTCACCTACGAGCAGTACTTC
TRBJ1-1	TRBV28	.	.	CASRGVTMNTEAFF	TGTGCCAGCAGGGGCGTTACTATGAACACTGAAGCTTTCTTT
TRBJ2-2	TRBV6-1	.	TRBD2	CALEMAAGGSGELFF	TGTGCCCTAGAGATGGCAGCGGGAGGGTCCGGGGAGCTGTTTTTT
TRBJ1-2	TRBV7-9	.	TRBD1	CASSSGQVGFNYGYTF	TGTGCCAGCAGCTCCGGACAGGTTGGCTTTAACTATGGCTACACCTTC
TRBJ2-1	TRBV28	few	.	CASTLSHEQFF	TGTGCCAGCACCCTTTCCCATGAGCAGTTCTTC
TRBJ1-4	TRBV6-1	.	.	CASNGLTGTNEKLFF	TGTGCCAGCAATGGTTTGACAGGCACTAATGAAAAACTGTTTTTT
TRBJ2-2	TRBV7-9	.	TRBD2	CASSLPTSGNTGELFF	TGTGCCAGCAGCTTACCGACTAGCGGTAACACCGGGGAGCTGTTTTTT
TRBJ1-4	TRBV27	.	.	CASSPYGVTNEKLFF	TGTGCCAGCAGCCCATATGGAGTAACTAATGAAAAACTGTTTTTT
TRBJ2-1	TRBV9	.	TRBD2	CASSLGGALSEQFF	TGTGCCAGCAGCCTCGGGGGGGCCCTAAGTGAGCAGTTCTTC
TRBJ2-1	TRBV9	few	TRBD1	CASSVAQGEKFF	TGTGCCAGCAGCGTAGCACAGGGGGAAAAGTTCTTC
TRBJ1-1	TRBV6-6	.	.	CASSYSVGDLAFF	TGTGCCAGCAGTTACTCTGTAGGGGACTTGGCTTTCTTT
TRBJ1-1	TRBV4-2	.	.	CASSPGGGTEAFF	TGTGCCAGCAGCCCCGGGGGAGGGACGGAAGCTTTCTTT
TRBJ1-5	TRBV6-1	.	.	CASSDRETQPQHF	TGTGCCAGCAGTGACAGGGAGACTCAGCCCCAGCATTTT
TRBJ1-1	TRBV7-9	.	.	CASRAEGKTEAFF	TGTGCCAGCAGGGCAGAGGGGAAGACTGAAGCTTTCTTT
TRBJ1-1	TRBV19	.	.	CASRTGPPHEAFF	TGTGCCAGTAGAACAGGGCCCCCGCATGAAGCTTTCTTT
TRBJ1-3	TRBV27	.	.	CASSPTVTGNTIYF	TGTGCCAGCAGTCCAACAGTGACTGGAAACACCATATATTTT
TRBJ2-2	TRBV21-1	.	.	CASSTSGGPNTGELFF	TGTGCCAGCAGCACTAGCGGGGGGCCGAACACCGGGGAGCTGTTTTTT
TRBJ1-2	TRBV6-5	.	TRBD1	CASSWGQGTDYGYTF	TGTGCCAGCAGTTGGGGACAGGGGACGGACTATGGCTACACCTTC
TRBJ1-1	TRBV7-9	few	.	CASSLHRTEAFF	TGTGCCAGCAGCTTACACAGAACTGAAGCTTTCTTT
TRBJ2-1	TRBV7-8	.	TRBD2	CASSLTYGLGDNEQFF	TGTGCCAGCAGCTTAACGTACGGACTAGGAGACAATGAGCAGTTCTTC
TRBJ1-2	TRBV9	.	TRBD1	CASSPTGVYGYTF	TGTGCCAGCAGCCCAACAGGGGTCTATGGCTACACCTTC
TRBJ2-5	TRBV2	once	.	CASRSEGFQETQYF	TGTGCCAGCAGAAGCGAGGGGTTCCAAGAGACCCAGTACTTC
TRBJ2-3	TRBV5-3	.	TRBD2	CARSRGGVSLSTDTQYF	TGTGCCAGAAGCCGGGGGGGGGTTAGCCTTAGCACAGATACGCAGTATTTT
TRBJ2-1	TRBV14	few	.	CASSQGQGGVSYNEQFF	TGTGCCAGCAGCCAAGGGCAGGGGGGGGTTTCCTACAATGAGCAGTTCTTC
TRBJ2-7	TRBV30	.	.	CAWRGVRYEQYF	TGTGCCTGGAGGGGGGTCAGGTACGAGCAGTACTTC
TRBJ2-5	TRBV7-2	.	.	CASSLEDTWGETQYF	TGTGCCAGCAGCTTAGAGGACACCTGGGGAGAGACCCAGTACTTC
TRBJ2-1	TRBV6-5	.	.	CASSRTLGDEQFF	TGTGCCAGCAGTCGGACTTTGGGCGATGAGCAGTTCTTC
TRBJ2-1	TRBV30	.	TRBD2	CAWSPLPAGGPIEQFF	TGTGCCTGGAGTCCCCTGCCGGCGGGAGGGCCTATTGAGCAGTTCTTC
TRBJ1-1	TRBV13	.	.	CASSFVGTEAFF	TGTGCCAGCAGCTTCGTGGGCACTGAAGCTTTCTTT